Sequencing of this T cell receptor (beta chain) was carried out in a study of blood T cell repertoires in COVID-19. Turning to the study itself: Samples came from the United States, Italy and Spain, spanning acute and convalescent COVID-19. From T cells, B-cell-depleted T cells, or PBMCs came the material, which was cDNA or gDNA.

With V trimmed by 8 bases and J by 5 bases, 11 bases remained unmatched. Per germline, CDR1 SNHLY and CDR2 FYNNEI. This CDR3 is built from 15 residues. In the source study's methods: The assay estimated nucleated cells by amplifying reference gene primers. The repertoire was sequenced with immunoSEQ multiplex PCR; TCRdb's copy has only in-frame clones and lacks some. V, J and clone size are those of that table, while D and trimming were read from the DNA. Here the sample spans around 250,000 clones, 80% to 95% being singletons. The cohort comprised adults aged roughly 18 to 95 years residing in 24 US areas.

V usage is TRBV2 and J usage is TRBJ2-3; TRBD2 matches 9 bases. This sequence originates from a man aged 40-50 years who had been exposed to COVID-19. Sequenced input: PBMCs or T cells enriched from blood (not recorded which). This CDR3 is CASGRGLAGEDTQYF. CDR3 coding DNA: TGTGCCAGCGGGCGGGGATTAGCGGGAGAAGATACGCAGTATTTT. Filled out from reference TRBV2 and TRBJ2-3, the complete variable domain reads EPEVTQTPSHQVTQMGQEVILRCVPISNHLYFYWYRQILGQKVEFLVSFYNNEISEKSEIFDDQFSVERPDGSNFTLKIRSTKLEDSAMYFCASGRGLAGEDTQYFGPGTRLTVL.